The present T cell receptor beta chain was sequenced within a study of blood T cell repertoires in COVID-19 (dated by TCRdb to the early 2020s). Notes on the research overall: Samples from collaborators originated in the United States, Italy and Spain and spanned both the acute and convalescent phases of COVID-19. Samples came from the ongoing ImmuneRACE study (first 160 participants) plus 1,254 subjects from 6 global collaborators. The material from the prospective study consisted of cDNA or gDNA derived from T cells, B-cell-depleted T cells, or PBMCs. The dataset comprised deeply sampled blood TCRbeta repertoires from subjects exposed to, actively infected with, or recovered from COVID-19. The repertoires were released in a freely available public database meant as a resource for research on the immune response to SARS-CoV-2. Where HLA class I and class II types were available, the types were taken from metadata supplied by the sample provider, not from assay-based typing. The sample metadata nearly always contained a de-identified subject ID, COVID-19 status, age in years and sex. Results and caveats for the whole study, not just this receptor: The quantity of clinical and demographic metadata differed by source and by participant and was supplied without curation.

The collaborating institutions used their own protocols to collect whole blood in K2EDTA tubes. For TCRbeta analysis, collaborators shipped samples in one of three forms: frozen whole blood, isolated PBMCs, or DNA extracted from either of those sample types. CDR1 PRHDT and CDR2 FYEKMQ were looked up in the germline V gene (reference sequence). V sheds 5 bases and J sheds 0 bases, leaving 15 bases between their ends. The CDR3 starts with the cysteine, ends with the phenylalanine, and has 16 residues. Only the CDR3 DNA stays, 48 bases, in frame from base 1. TCRbeta CDR3 regions were amplified from genomic DNA using the immunoSEQ Assay, a bias-controlled multiplex PCR. The authors processed their data as follows. Nucleated cell counts per sample were estimated from amplification of reference gene primers within the assay. To quantify the absolute abundance of each unique TCRbeta CDR3 rearrangement, sequence reads were collapsed and filtered. For each sample, productive Simpson clonality was calculated as the square root of Simpson's diversity index over productive rearrangements. Sourced from immuneACCESS, this table was stored by TCRdb with only in-frame sequences that have V and J called. A share of the clones is absent; for the studies checked, an unresolved V gene accounts for under half, and the remainder has no known explanation. That table furnishes V, J and clone size, whereas the DNA furnished D and trimming. The sample has roughly 140,000 clones on record, 80% to 90% of them singletons. The top ten clonotypes cover more than 2% of the sample.

Worth noting for this clone: The clone's antigen remains unknown. No quality values exist for individual bases; no much larger clone is one base distant.

Sequencing used peripheral blood. This TCR came from a woman in her 70s with acute or convalescent COVID-19. The chain is assembled from TRBV13 and TRBJ2-3, with TRBD2 tentatively as D gene (6 bases match). For the CDR3, the sequence is CASSVGGTSSTDTQYF. The DNA sequence is TGTGCCAGCAGCGTCGGGGGAACGTCTAGCACAGATACGCAGTATTTT.